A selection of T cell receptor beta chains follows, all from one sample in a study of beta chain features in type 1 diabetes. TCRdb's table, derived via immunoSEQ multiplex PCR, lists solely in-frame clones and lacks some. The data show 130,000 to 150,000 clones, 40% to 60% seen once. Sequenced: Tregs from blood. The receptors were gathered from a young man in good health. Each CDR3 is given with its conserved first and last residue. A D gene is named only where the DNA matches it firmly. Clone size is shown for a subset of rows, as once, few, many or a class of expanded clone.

DNA: TGCAGCGTTGTTCGGGGGGCACAAGAGACCCAGTACTTC
CDR3: CSVVRGAQETQYF
J: TRBJ2-5
size: .
V: TRBV29-1
D: .

DNA: TGTGCCAGCAGCTCCGCTAGCGGATCCTACAATGAGCAGTTCTTC
CDR3: CASSSASGSYNEQFF
J: TRBJ2-1
size: .
V: TRBV11-2
D: TRBD2

DNA: TGTGCCAGCAGCCCCCACACAGGGAGGGCCTACGAGCAGTACTTC
CDR3: CASSPHTGRAYEQYF
J: TRBJ2-7
size: .
V: TRBV7-2
D: .

DNA: TGTGCCAGCAGCTTCGGACTAGCCCGCACCGGGGAGCTGTTTTTT
CDR3: CASSFGLARTGELFF
J: TRBJ2-2
size: .
V: TRBV4-2
D: TRBD2

DNA: TGTGCCAGCAGAGCGGGGGGCACAGATACGCAGTATTTT
CDR3: CASRAGGTDTQYF
J: TRBJ2-3
size: few
V: TRBV6-5
D: TRBD2

DNA: TGTGCCAGCAGCTCGGGACTAGCTGTGGTGGATGAGCAGTTCTTC
CDR3: CASSSGLAVVDEQFF
J: TRBJ2-1
size: few
V: TRBV7-9
D: TRBD2

DNA: TGTGCCAGCAGCTTAGTGGCAGGGGGCTATGGCTATGGCTACACCTTC
CDR3: CASSLVAGGYGYGYTF
J: TRBJ1-2
size: .
V: TRBV11-2
D: TRBD1

DNA: TGTGCCAGCAGTTTGATTTGGCGGGGCCCAGATACGCAGTATTTT
CDR3: CASSLIWRGPDTQYF
J: TRBJ2-3
size: .
V: TRBV27
D: .

DNA: TGTGCCAGCAGTTTAAGACGCGGGGGGACCTACGAGCAGTACTTC
CDR3: CASSLRRGGTYEQYF
J: TRBJ2-7
size: few
V: TRBV27
D: TRBD2

DNA: TGTGCCATCAGCGGGACTAGCGGGGGCGCGAATACGCAGTATTTT
CDR3: CAISGTSGGANTQYF
J: TRBJ2-3
size: .
V: TRBV10-3
D: TRBD2

DNA: TGTGCCAGCGACGGGATCTCTGGGGCCAACGTCCTGACTTTC
CDR3: CASDGISGANVLTF
J: TRBJ2-6
size: .
V: TRBV2
D: .

DNA: TGTGCCAGCAGTGTTGCGGAAAATCAGCCCCAGCATTTT
CDR3: CASSVAENQPQHF
J: TRBJ1-5
size: few
V: TRBV2
D: .

DNA: TGTGCCTGGAGGGGACAGGGGGGATTGGGCACCGGGGAGCTGTTTTTT
CDR3: CAWRGQGGLGTGELFF
J: TRBJ2-2
size: .
V: TRBV30
D: TRBD1

DNA: TGTGCCAGTAGTAGGGTGGTGGGACAGGGGGCCAATGAGCAGTTCTTC
CDR3: CASSRVVGQGANEQFF
J: TRBJ2-1
size: .
V: TRBV19
D: TRBD1

DNA: TGTGCCATCAGCCTAAGCGTTAGCACAGATACGCAGTATTTT
CDR3: CAISLSVSTDTQYF
J: TRBJ2-3
size: once
V: TRBV10-3
D: .

DNA: TGTGCCAGCAGTGAAACAGGGATGGACACTGAAGCTTTCTTT
CDR3: CASSETGMDTEAFF
J: TRBJ1-1
size: .
V: TRBV2
D: .

DNA: TGTGCCAGCAGCTCCGTTCGGACAGGGAGGGAGACCCAGTACTTC
CDR3: CASSSVRTGRETQYF
J: TRBJ2-5
size: .
V: TRBV7-2
D: TRBD1

DNA: TGTGCCAGCAGCTTTGTAACTAGCGGGAGATTACGAGATACGCAGTATTTT
CDR3: CASSFVTSGRLRDTQYF
J: TRBJ2-3
size: few
V: TRBV7-2
D: TRBD2

DNA: TGTGCCAGCAGCTTCCCCGGGACAGATACGCAGTATTTT
CDR3: CASSFPGTDTQYF
J: TRBJ2-3
size: .
V: TRBV7-3
D: .

DNA: TGTGCCAGCAGCCCCCAGGGAGAGCAGTTCTTC
CDR3: CASSPQGEQFF
J: TRBJ2-1
size: .
V: TRBV6-5
D: .

DNA: TGTGCCAGCACTCCCCTAGCGGGGGGCCAAGAGACCCAGTACTTC
CDR3: CASTPLAGGQETQYF
J: TRBJ2-5
size: .
V: TRBV2
D: TRBD2

DNA: TGTGCCAGCAGCTTAGTCTCTAGCGGGACTATCGGCACAGATACGCAGTATTTT
CDR3: CASSLVSSGTIGTDTQYF
J: TRBJ2-3
size: .
V: TRBV7-6
D: TRBD2

DNA: TGCGCCAGCCGGCCGCCAGGGCTTCCCGGGGAGCTGTTTTTT
CDR3: CASRPPGLPGELFF
J: TRBJ2-2
size: few
V: TRBV5-1
D: .

DNA: TGTGCCACCCCTGGCACAGATACGCAGTATTTT
CDR3: CATPGTDTQYF
J: TRBJ2-3
size: .
V: TRBV2
D: .

DNA: TGTGCCATCAGTGAGTCGATCTCCAGGGCAGACCAGCCCCAGCATTTT
CDR3: CAISESISRADQPQHF
J: TRBJ1-5
size: .
V: TRBV10-3
D: .

DNA: TGCGCCAGCAGCCCGGGTCGCACAGATACGCAGTATTTT
CDR3: CASSPGRTDTQYF
J: TRBJ2-3
size: .
V: TRBV5-1
D: .

DNA: TGTGCCTGGAGTGTACGGGACTCCGAGCCCCAGCATTTT
CDR3: CAWSVRDSEPQHF
J: TRBJ1-5
size: few
V: TRBV30
D: .

DNA: TGCAGCGTTGAGGGACGCGGGACAGGGGCCAACACTGAAGCTTTCTTT
CDR3: CSVEGRGTGANTEAFF
J: TRBJ1-1
size: few
V: TRBV29-1
D: TRBD1

DNA: TGTGCCTGGAGGCCAGGACTAGCGGGTATCAATGAGCAGTTCTTC
CDR3: CAWRPGLAGINEQFF
J: TRBJ2-1
size: .
V: TRBV30
D: TRBD2

DNA: TGTGCCACTTCACCCGGGACTTCAGACTCCGAGCAGTACTTC
CDR3: CATSPGTSDSEQYF
J: TRBJ2-7
size: .
V: TRBV6-5
D: .

DNA: TGTGCCAGCTCACCACCGGGCTTGGGGCGCATTGCCTACGAGCAGTACTTC
CDR3: CASSPPGLGRIAYEQYF
J: TRBJ2-7
size: .
V: TRBV18
D: .

DNA: TGTGCCATCAGTGGCGCTGCGCTGACTCCCCGAACCTTCACAGATACGCAGTATTTT
CDR3: CAISGAALTPRTFTDTQYF
J: TRBJ2-3
size: .
V: TRBV10-3
D: .

DNA: TGCAGCGTTGAGGGACTAGCGGGAGGTTCAGATACGCAGTATTTT
CDR3: CSVEGLAGGSDTQYF
J: TRBJ2-3
size: .
V: TRBV29-1
D: TRBD2

DNA: TGTGCCAGCAGTTTTCTAGACAGGGGGCTTTATGGCTACACCTTC
CDR3: CASSFLDRGLYGYTF
J: TRBJ1-2
size: .
V: TRBV27
D: TRBD1

DNA: TGCGCCAGCAGCCAACCCAGCGGGGGGGCTTACGAGCAGTACTTC
CDR3: CASSQPSGGAYEQYF
J: TRBJ2-7
size: .
V: TRBV4-1
D: TRBD2

DNA: TGTGCCTGGAACAGGGGTTATACAGATACGCAGTATTTT
CDR3: CAWNRGYTDTQYF
J: TRBJ2-3
size: .
V: TRBV30
D: TRBD1

DNA: TGTGCCAGCAGCGCACGGGACAGCCCTAATGAAAAACTGTTTTTT
CDR3: CASSARDSPNEKLFF
J: TRBJ1-4
size: .
V: TRBV7-6
D: TRBD1

DNA: TGCAGCGCGGGCGGGAGGCCCCAAAACATTCAGTACTTC
CDR3: CSAGGRPQNIQYF
J: TRBJ2-4
size: few
V: TRBV29-1
D: TRBD2

DNA: TGTGCCAGCAGCGGTGTGACAGGGGGCTTAGAGACCCAGTACTTC
CDR3: CASSGVTGGLETQYF
J: TRBJ2-5
size: .
V: TRBV5-4
D: TRBD1

DNA: TGTGCCAGCAGCTTAGATCAGGAAGAGACCCAGTACTTC
CDR3: CASSLDQEETQYF
J: TRBJ2-5
size: .
V: TRBV11-2
D: .

DNA: TGTGCCATAGGACGGGACTCCTACGAGCAGTACTTC
CDR3: CAIGRDSYEQYF
J: TRBJ2-7
size: once
V: TRBV10-3
D: .

DNA: TGTGCCAGCAGTTCTCAACGGGACAGCACCTATGGCTACACCTTC
CDR3: CASSSQRDSTYGYTF
J: TRBJ1-2
size: .
V: TRBV28
D: TRBD1

DNA: TGTGCCAGCAGCCAGTCAGGAGGAGGGAATACGCAGTATTTT
CDR3: CASSQSGGGNTQYF
J: TRBJ2-3
size: .
V: TRBV14
D: .

DNA: TGTGCCAGCAAGCGAATTAGCGAAAACATTCAGTACTTC
CDR3: CASKRISENIQYF
J: TRBJ2-4
size: .
V: TRBV6-1
D: .

DNA: TGTGCCTGCGCTAGCGGGAGGGCCGAGGACGAGCAGTACTTC
CDR3: CACASGRAEDEQYF
J: TRBJ2-7
size: .
V: TRBV30
D: TRBD2

DNA: TGCGCCAGCAGGGGCGGGAGCTCCTACAATGAGCAGTTCTTC
CDR3: CASRGGSSYNEQFF
J: TRBJ2-1
size: .
V: TRBV5-1
D: TRBD2

DNA: TGTGCCAGCAGTTTTCCTAGCGGGAGTGGGGAATATGAGCAGTTCTTC
CDR3: CASSFPSGSGEYEQFF
J: TRBJ2-1
size: .
V: TRBV28
D: TRBD2

DNA: TGTGCCAGCAGCTTGGGCGGATCCGAGCAGTACTTC
CDR3: CASSLGGSEQYF
J: TRBJ2-7
size: .
V: TRBV5-4
D: .

DNA: TGTGCCACCCGTCGGGTGTCCGGGACCCAGTACTTC
CDR3: CATRRVSGTQYF
J: TRBJ2-5
size: .
V: TRBV6-5
D: .

DNA: TGCGCCAGCATTACTACCCCGGGGAACACTGAAGCTTTCTTT
CDR3: CASITTPGNTEAFF
J: TRBJ1-1
size: .
V: TRBV5-1
D: .